Following are 18 T cell receptor beta chains from one sample sequenced in a study of regulatory T cells in long-lasting Graves disease. HTBI primers from iRepertoire and Arm-PCR of CDR3 regions yielded the TCR beta libraries. MiXCR, run by TCRdb on the multiplex PCR reads, gives a single entry per CDR3 protein. Here the sample spans roughly 300,000 distinct CDR3 sequences, 20% to 25% being singletons. Time point specified: persistent/refractory GD, antithyroid drugs over 5 years with positive TRAb. Following extraction of RNA from PBMCs, that RNA was used to make the TCR library. Specimen: peripheral blood mononuclear cells (PBMCs), collected when the disease was refractory, from a patient treated with antithyroid drugs. These receptors all come from a female donor with Graves disease.

The chain recombines TRBV4-3 with TRBJ1-1; no reliable D call. In germline, CDR1 is LGHNA, CDR2 YSLEER. The CDR3 is 14 residues long. Trimming took off 0 bases at V and 1 base at J, with 6 bases between the two ends. The CDR3 spells CASSQDPRNTEAFF. In nucleotides, the CDR3 is TGCGCCAGCAGCCAAGATCCCAGGAACACTGAAGCTTTCTTT.

This clonotype has ten or more counts. The chain couples TRBV2 to TRBJ2-5, with a weak D call TRBD2 (5 bases). This CDR3 spans 14 amino acids. The germline gives CDR1 SNHLY, CDR2 FYNNEI. V shed 1 base and J shed 7 bases, with 13 bases lying between them. The DNA for the CDR3 is TGTGCCAGCAGTGAAGGCTGGCAGGAGGTGACCCAGTACTTC. This sequence encodes CASSEGWQEVTQYF.

In its sample, this clonotype was seen many times. This chain links TRBV27 with TRBJ2-7, with D unclear. From germline, CDR1 is MNHEY and CDR2 SMNVEV (reference sequence). The CDR3 is made up of 14 amino acids. V was clipped by 4 bases and J by 2 bases, with 12 bases between them. The CDR3 reads CASSSDVPPYEQYF. The CDR3 DNA sequence: TGTGCCAGCAGTTCCGACGTGCCTCCCTACGAGCAGTACTTC.

The rearrangement links TRBV6-2 or TRBV6-3 to TRBJ2-7; D gene ambiguous. Looked up from germline, CDR1 is MNHEY and CDR2 is SVGEGT. V was shortened by 7 bases and J by 2 bases, with 15 bases between the two germline ends. The CDR3 consists of 14 residues. As DNA, the CDR3 is TGTGCCAGCATTGGCTATGCGGAAGCCTACGAGCAGTACTTC. This encodes CASIGYAEAYEQYF.

This clonotype was found a few times. This chain connects TRBV6-1 to TRBJ2-2, with D tentatively TRBD1 or TRBD2 (5 bases each). The CDR3 totals 13 residues. The germline V and J ends were trimmed by 8 bases and 5 bases, with 12 bases remaining between them. Germline V gene lookup returns CDR1 MNHNS and CDR2 SASEGT. The CDR3 spells CASRDHSTGELFF. The CDR3 region has the DNA TGTGCCAGCCGGGACCATAGTACCGGGGAGCTGTTTTTT.

This clonotype was detected many times. The chain links TRBV11-2 to TRBJ1-4; tentatively, D is TRBD1 (6 bases). V lost 5 bases, J lost 5 bases, and 15 bases lay in between. Per germline, CDR1 SGHAT and CDR2 FQNNGV. This CDR3 has 15 amino acids. The CDR3 spells CASSPRGGQNEKLFF. CDR3 in DNA: TGTGCCAGCAGCCCCCGAGGGGGGCAGAATGAAAAACTGTTTTTT.

The sample holds many counts of this clonotype. This chain connects TRBV20-1 to TRBJ2-7; D not certain. Germline CDR1 reads DFQATT; CDR2 reads SNEGSKA (reference sequence). CDR3 length: 12 residues. Trimming cost V 6 bases and J 3 bases, with 12 bases left between them. The CDR3 sequence is CSATPPDYEQYF. In DNA form, the CDR3 reads TGCAGTGCGACGCCTCCTGACTACGAGCAGTACTTC.

The chain employs TRBV29-1 and TRBJ2-5; D is uncertain. The CDR3 runs to 13 residues. V was cut by 4 bases and J by 2 bases, with 11 bases left in between. The germline gives CDR1 SQVTM, CDR2 ANQGSEA. The DNA of the CDR3 is TGCAGCGTTGTAGGGCAGACGCAAGAGACCCAGTACTTC. Translation gives CSVVGQTQETQYF.

As DNA, the CDR3 is TGTGCCAGCAGCCCCCCGGGGCAGCAGTACGAGCAGTACTTC. Translating gives CASSPPGQQYEQYF. The chain links TRBV9 to TRBJ2-7; D tentatively fits TRBD1 or TRBD2 (5 bases each). This CDR3 has 14 amino acids. The V and J ends lost 4 bases and 4 bases respectively, with 15 bases between them. Germline V gene sequence: CDR1 SGDLS, CDR2 YYNGEE.

The chain employs TRBV4-2 and TRBJ2-5, with a possible D match to TRBD2 (5 bases). Trimming took off 1 base at V and 3 bases at J, with 18 bases between the two ends. CDR1 LGHNA and CDR2 YNFKEQ come from the germline V gene. CDR3 size: 17 residues. The CDR3 reads CASSQAWTGLEKETQYF. The CDR3 DNA reads as TGTGCCAGCAGCCAAGCCTGGACGGGGTTGGAAAAAGAGACCCAGTACTTC.

The rearrangement uses TRBV19 and TRBJ2-5, with D unresolved. CDR1 is LNHDA, CDR2 SQIVND, per germline (reference sequence). Deletions cut 3 bases from V and 1 base from J, with 6 bases between. There are 13 residues in the CDR3. CDR3 protein: CASSIFFQETQYF. Written as DNA, the CDR3 is TGTGCCAGTAGTATTTTCTTCCAAGAGACCCAGTACTTC.

The chain couples TRBV29-1 to TRBJ1-1; D ambiguous. The CDR3 totals 10 residues. The ends were cut back, 4 bases at V and 12 bases at J, with 12 bases in the middle. Germline-derived CDR1 and CDR2 are SQVTM and ANQGSEA. CDR3 residues: CSVADPSPFF. CDR3 nucleotides: TGCAGCGTTGCCGACCCATCACCTTTCTTT.

V is TRBV7-2 and J is TRBJ2-7, with D perhaps given as TRBD1 or TRBD2 (6 bases each). The CDR3 runs 13 residues. V lost 5 bases to trimming and J lost 1 base, with 9 bases between them. Germline V CDR1 and CDR2: SGHTA, FQGNSA. CDR3 residues: CASSGGGSYEQYF. CDR3 DNA: TGTGCCAGCAGCGGAGGGGGGTCCTACGAGCAGTACTTC. Full variable domain (remainder filled in from reference TRBV7-2 and TRBJ2-7): GAGVSQSPSNKVTEKGKDVELRCDPISGHTALYWYRQSLGQGLEFLIYFQGNSAPDKSGLPSDRFSAERTGGSVSTLTIQRTQQEDSAVYLCASSGGGSYEQYFGPGTRLTVT.

The chain employs TRBV19 and TRBJ2-2, with D possibly being TRBD2 (5 bases). CDR3 length: 15 residues. Germline V gene sequence: CDR1 LNHDA, CDR2 SQIVND (reference sequence). Trimming left V 6 bases short and J 4 bases short, with 15 bases between. DNA of the CDR3: TGTGCCAGTAGCCCCCAAGGTCGGGGCACCGGGGAGCTGTTTTTT. Translated: CASSPQGRGTGELFF.

In nucleotides, the CDR3 is TGTGCCAGCAGTGAAGCCAGGACAGGGGGGTTCTACGAGCAGTACTTC. Translating it yields CASSEARTGGFYEQYF. This chain connects TRBV6-1 to TRBJ2-7; 10 bases line up with TRBD1. The CDR3 totals 16 residues. The V gene's germline CDR1 is MNHNS and CDR2 SASEGT. V trimming: 0 bases; J trimming: 3 bases; junction bases outside the gene matches: 5.

This clonotype came up many times. The chain couples TRBV27 to TRBJ2-2; D unresolved. The CDR3 has 14 amino acids. V was shortened by 6 bases and J by 4 bases, with 12 bases between the two germline ends. The germline CDR1 and CDR2 sequences are MNHEY and SMNVEV (reference sequence). CDR3 nucleotide sequence: TGTGCCAGCAGCGCTATCCTGACCACCGGGGAGCTGTTTTTT. Amino acids: CASSAILTTGELFF.

V usage is TRBV20-1 and J usage is TRBJ2-7, with a possible D match to TRBD1 (6 bases). Germline assignment: CDR1 DFQATT and CDR2 SNEGSKA (reference sequence). CDR3 length: 13 residues. V was pared by 5 bases and J by 5 bases, with 16 bases between. The DNA of the CDR3 is TGCAGTGCTGCGGAAACAGGGTTCCACGAGCAGTACTTC. Its protein is CSAAETGFHEQYF.

This clonotype was observed once. At one of its ends the junction is not consistent with the germline gene, which may arise from a read error. The rearrangement links TRBV5-1 to TRBJ2-7; 8 bases align to TRBD1. Germline CDR1 is SGHRS and CDR2 is YFSETQ. This CDR3 comprises 14 residues. CDR3 nucleotides: TGCGCCAGCGGCTTGAGGGACAGGCCCTACGAGCAGTACTTC. Protein: CASGLRDRPYEQYF.